The T cell receptor beta chain described here comes from a study of blood T cell repertoires in COVID-19. On the study more broadly: COVID-19 samples collected from the United States, Italy and Spain covered acute and convalescent phases. PBMCs, B-cell-depleted T cells, or T cells provided the cDNA or gDNA that made up the material.

CDR1 MDHEN and CDR2 SYDVKM come from the germline V gene. Trimming removed 6 bases from V and 3 bases from J; junction bases left unmatched: 8. There are 15 residues in the CDR3. In the study's own analysis: Nucleated cell number was recorded as an estimate derived from reference gene primer amplification. Profiling relied on immunoSEQ multiplex PCR, and the TCRdb table lists in-frame clones only, not all of them. The DNA was the basis for D and trimming; V, J and clone size are from that table. This table holds some 73,000 clones, approximately 80% found once. Material for sequencing was peripheral blood. This sequence joins TRBV28 and TRBJ1-5; 7 nucleotides line up with TRBD1. The sequence was collected from a woman aged 55-69 years with acute or convalescent COVID-19. The CDR3 here is CASREGAGVNQPQHF. CDR3 sequence (DNA): TGTGCCAGCAGGGAGGGGGCTGGGGTCAATCAGCCCCAGCATTTT.